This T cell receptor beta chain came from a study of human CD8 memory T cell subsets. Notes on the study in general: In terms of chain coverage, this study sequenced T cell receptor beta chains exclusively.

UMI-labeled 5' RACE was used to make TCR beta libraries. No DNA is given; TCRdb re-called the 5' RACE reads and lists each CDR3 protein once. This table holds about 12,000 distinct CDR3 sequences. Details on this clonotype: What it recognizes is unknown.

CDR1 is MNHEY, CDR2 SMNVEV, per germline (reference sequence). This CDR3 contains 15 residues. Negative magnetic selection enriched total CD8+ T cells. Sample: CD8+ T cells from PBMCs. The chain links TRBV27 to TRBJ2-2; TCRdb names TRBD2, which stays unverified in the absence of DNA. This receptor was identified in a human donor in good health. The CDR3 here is CASAAGTKNTGELFF.